These 20 T cell receptor beta chains were all obtained from the same sample, sequenced in a study of CD4 T cells in relation to SARS-CoV-2 and coronaviruses (dated by TCRdb to the early 2020s). The library was prepared using the immunoSEQ multiplex PCR assay. This is the immuneACCESS table as TCRdb keeps it, with only in-frame sequences that have V and J called. A part of the clones is gone; compared with another copy, unresolved V genes explain less than half, and the rest is unexplained. This sample is represented by over 15,000 clones; about 80% of them were singletons. The ten largest clonotypes hold 30% of the sample. CD4+ T cells from unexposed donors were collected before the COVID-19 pandemic (2011-2018). After about 9 days of culture, CD4+ T cells were isolated with the EasySep CD4+ T cell isolation kit. These receptors have no identified antigens. Sample: CD4+ T cells from PBMCs, cultured in vitro. The receptors were sampled from a human donor in good health.

This chain connects TRBV5-1 to TRBJ2-1; 12 positions match TRBD2. Germline trimming cut 0 bases from V and 2 bases from J; bases unmatched to any gene: 3. The CDR3 loop spans 17 amino acids. Germline V gives CDR1 SGHRS, CDR2 YFSETQ. The CDR3 loop reads CASSLVLAGGAYNEQFF. The CDR3 bases are TGCGCCAGCAGCTTGGTACTAGCGGGAGGAGCCTACAATGAGCAGTTCTTC.

This clone was picked up one time. The chain has TRBV9 and TRBJ1-3; D ambiguous. The CDR3 runs to 16 residues. V was shortened by 4 bases and J by 0 bases, with 14 bases between the two germline ends. Germline loops: CDR1 SGDLS, CDR2 YYNGEE. In DNA, the CDR3 is TGTGCCAGCAGCCTTGAGGACTACCTCTCTGGAAACACCATATATTTT. Protein product: CASSLEDYLSGNTIYF.

V and J are TRBV19 and TRBJ2-7, with a tentative D call TRBD2 (6 bases). V lost 7 bases, J lost 4 bases, and 17 bases lay in between. The CDR3 length is 14 residues. Germline CDR1 is LNHDA and CDR2 is SQIVND (reference sequence). CDR3 nucleotides: TGTGCCAGTACTAAACGATCCGGGACTTACGAGCAGTACTTC. Translating it yields CASTKRSGTYEQYF.

This chain joins TRBV5-6 and TRBJ2-1; TRBD2 aligns across 11 bases. Germline CDR1 reads SGHDT; CDR2 reads YYEEEE. The CDR3 consists of 15 residues. V lost 4 bases to trimming and J lost 6 bases; unmatched junction nucleotides: 6. The CDR3 loop is CASSHFLAGGNEQFF. For the CDR3, the DNA is TGTGCCAGCAGCCATTTTCTAGCGGGAGGCAATGAGCAGTTCTTC. Complete variable domain (other parts from reference TRBV5-6 and TRBJ2-1): DAGVTQSPTHLIKTRGQQVTLRCSPKSGHDTVSWYQQALGQGPQFIFQYYEEEERQRGNFPDRFSGHQFPNYSSELNVNALLLGDSALYLCASSHFLAGGNEQFFGPGTRLTVL.

The chain carries TRBV18 and TRBJ2-1, with D hard to call. The CDR3 spans 17 residues. Trimming cost V 0 bases and J 0 bases, with 12 bases left between them. Germline CDR1 and CDR2: KGHSH and LQKENI. As DNA, the CDR3 is TGTGCCAGCTCACCACCGAACGGTCTCAGCTCCTACAATGAGCAGTTCTTC. It encodes CASSPPNGLSSYNEQFF. Combining the CDR3 with reference TRBV18 and TRBJ2-1 gives the whole variable domain NAGVMQNPRHLVRRRGQEARLRCSPMKGHSHVYWYRQLPEEGLKFMVYLQKENIIDESGMPKERFSAEFPKEGPSILRIQQVVRGDSAAYFCASSPPNGLSSYNEQFFGPGTRLTVL.

V usage is TRBV5-1 and J usage is TRBJ2-7, with 7 bases aligning to TRBD2. The CDR3 runs to 15 residues. With V trimmed by 0 bases and J by 6 bases, 9 bases remained unmatched. Germline V CDR1 and CDR2: SGHRS, YFSETQ. CDR3 protein: CASSLGGSSSGEQYF. The CDR3 DNA sequence: TGCGCCAGCAGCTTGGGCGGGAGCTCCTCAGGCGAGCAGTACTTC. Full variable domain (outside the CDR3, taken from reference TRBV5-1 and TRBJ2-7): KAGVTQTPRYLIKTRGQQVTLSCSPISGHRSVSWYQQTPGQGLQFLFEYFSETQRNKGNFPGRFSGRQFSNSRSEMNVSTLELGDSALYLCASSLGGSSSGEQYFGPGTRLTVT.

This clone came up a few times. V gene TRBV6-1 combines with J gene TRBJ1-5, with D tentatively TRBD1 (6 bases). The germline V and J ends were trimmed by 2 bases and 0 bases, with 11 bases remaining between them. Germline V gene sequence: CDR1 MNHNS, CDR2 SASEGT. The CDR3 is 16 residues long. The CDR3 region is CASSETTGYSNQPQHF. DNA for the CDR3: TGTGCCAGCAGTGAAACGACAGGTTATAGCAATCAGCCCCAGCATTTT.

The gene calls are TRBV7-9 and TRBJ1-1; D may be TRBD1 (5 bases). The germline gives CDR1 SEHNR, CDR2 FQNEAQ (reference sequence). With 11 bases removed from V and 3 bases from J, the gap between germline ends came to 10 bases. The CDR3 is 11 residues long. The CDR3 coding sequence is TGTGCCTGCGGGGGGGACACTGAAGCTTTCTTT. Amino acid sequence: CACGGDTEAFF.

The V gene is TRBV27, the J gene TRBJ2-7; possibly TRBD2 for D (6 bases). This CDR3 has 15 amino acids. The V gene's germline CDR1 is MNHEY and CDR2 SMNVEV (reference sequence). Trimming removed 3 bases from V and 6 bases from J, with 18 bases in between. CDR3 nucleotide sequence: TGTGCCAGCAGTTTGGTCAGCCGGGAGATGGGCGAGCAGTACTTC. Translation: CASSLVSREMGEQYF.

V and J are TRBV5-1 and TRBJ2-2, with D uncertain. Trimming took 7 bases from V and 5 from J, leaving 12 bases between them. Germline V gives CDR1 SGHRS, CDR2 YFSETQ. The CDR3 loop spans 13 amino acids. CDR3 sequence: CASASTTTGELFF. DNA for the CDR3: TGCGCCAGCGCGTCGACCACTACCGGGGAGCTGTTTTTT. Full variable domain (remainder filled in from reference TRBV5-1 and TRBJ2-2): KAGVTQTPRYLIKTRGQQVTLSCSPISGHRSVSWYQQTPGQGLQFLFEYFSETQRNKGNFPGRFSGRQFSNSRSEMNVSTLELGDSALYLCASASTTTGELFFGEGSRLTVL.

The chain employs TRBV2 and TRBJ1-4; D not certain. CDR3 length: 14 amino acids. Per the germline V gene, CDR1 is SNHLY and CDR2 is FYNNEI. The V end lost 2 bases, the J end lost 6 bases, and 10 bases lay between the germline ends. CDR3 coding DNA: TGTGCCAGCAGTGAAAGTCCCTGGGATGAAAAACTGTTTTTT. Amino acid sequence: CASSESPWDEKLFF.

In DNA, the CDR3 is TGTGCCAGCAGCGATGGGGACAGGGACTTCGAAAAACTGTTTTTT. It specifies CASSDGDRDFEKLFF. The rearrangement uses TRBV7-9 and TRBJ1-4; TRBD1 aligns across 9 bases. Germline lookup yields CDR1 SEHNR and CDR2 FQNEAQ (reference sequence). The CDR3 totals 15 residues. The trim removed 5 bases at V and 8 bases at J, leaving 9 bases unmatched.

The sample holds a few counts of this clone. The chain recombines TRBV6-1 with TRBJ1-4; 8 positions agree with TRBD1. CDR3 length: 14 amino acids. The V and J ends lost 1 base and 7 bases, in that order; junction bases with no gene match: 2. Germline V gene sequence: CDR1 MNHNS, CDR2 SASEGT. The CDR3 region has the DNA TGTGCCAGCAGTGAAGGGACAGGGTTTGAAAAACTGTTTTTT. Amino acid sequence: CASSEGTGFEKLFF.

The rearrangement uses TRBV6-2 or TRBV6-3 and TRBJ2-5; no reliable D call. The CDR3 is 14 residues long. V shed 2 bases and J shed 1 base, with 8 bases lying between them. Germline V CDR1 and CDR2: MNHEY, SVGEGT. CDR3 in amino acids: CASSYTTFQETQYF. CDR3 DNA sequence: TGTGCCAGCAGTTACACAACATTCCAAGAGACCCAGTACTTC.

There are a few counts of this clone. V gene TRBV2 combines with J gene TRBJ1-1; D is perhaps TRBD1 (6 bases). CDR1 and CDR2 from the germline V gene are SNHLY and FYNNEI. Trimming removed 2 bases from V and 7 bases from J, with 11 bases in between. The CDR3 is 13 residues long. The CDR3 DNA is TGTGCCAGCAGTGAACTGCAGGGGATTGAAGCTTTCTTT. It translates to CASSELQGIEAFF.

The chain is built from TRBV29-1 and TRBJ1-1; D gene uncertain. CDR3 length: 11 amino acids. The V gene's germline CDR1 is SQVTM and CDR2 ANQGSEA. V was clipped by 7 bases and J by 5 bases, with 11 bases between them. In DNA, the CDR3 is TGCAGCGCTAGGACGGCTACTGAAGCTTTCTTT. Translating gives CSARTATEAFF.

Here the CDR3 reads CASRDRGLIYGYTF. CDR3 sequence (DNA): TGTGCCAGCAGAGACAGGGGGTTGATCTATGGCTACACCTTC. The V call is TRBV28, the J call TRBJ1-2; 9 bases align to TRBD1. With 6 bases clipped from V and 4 bases from J, the junction kept 6 bases outside the gene matches. The CDR3 runs 14 residues. CDR1 is MDHEN, CDR2 SYDVKM, per germline.

The V call is TRBV9, the J call TRBJ1-4; D is unclear. CDR1 and CDR2 from the germline V gene are SGDLS and YYNGEE. Trimming removed 3 bases from V and 3 bases from J, with 9 bases in between. This CDR3 region has 14 residues. The CDR3 loop reads CASSGPRANEKLFF. CDR3 DNA sequence: TGTGCCAGCAGCGGTCCCCGGGCTAATGAAAAACTGTTTTTT.

This sequence joins TRBV19 and TRBJ2-1, with 7 bases that match TRBD1. The CDR3 covers 16 residues. V lost 1 base, J lost 2 bases, and 5 bases stayed unmatched. Germline V gene lookup returns CDR1 LNHDA and CDR2 SQIVND (reference sequence). CDR3 protein: CASSIGGGVPYNEQFF. The CDR3 bases are TGTGCCAGTAGTATAGGAGGGGGCGTTCCCTACAATGAGCAGTTCTTC.

This chain links TRBV11-2 with TRBJ1-2, with a tentative D call TRBD1 (5 bases). The CDR3 spans 12 residues. Germline loops: CDR1 SGHAT, CDR2 FQNNGV. The V gene lost 5 bases and the J gene lost 9 bases, with 13 bases spanning the gap. The CDR3 region has the DNA TGTGCCAGCAGCCCTCGGACACACCGCTACACCTTC. Protein: CASSPRTHRYTF.